This T cell receptor (beta chain) was sequenced for a study of T cells in localized non-small cell lung cancer. Data came from immunoSEQ multiplex PCR; TCRdb stores just in-frame clones and leaves some out. The sample has tens of thousands of clones; 82% are singletons. With 1 base removed from V and 0 bases from J, the gap between germline ends came to 9 bases. Germline loops: CDR1 SGHNT, CDR2 YENEEA. The CDR3 has 15 residues. Of note for this clone: Its specificity is unknown.

Findings and limits, study-wide: The study found T cell clonality highest in uninvolved adjacent lung, above tumor. Blood T cell density predicted longer survival; adjacent-lung clonality, shorter.

The chain uses TRBV11-3 and TRBJ1-1; possibly TRBD1 for D (5 bases). This material consisted of peripheral blood, taken before any cancer treatment. The TCR originated in a woman aged 35 to 69 with stage I lung adenocarcinoma. The CDR3 sequence: CASSLGEGMNTEAFF. In nucleotides, the CDR3 is TGTGCCAGCAGCTTAGGGGAGGGGATGAACACTGAAGCTTTCTTT.